A single sample gave rise to the 2 T cell receptor beta chains below, sequenced in a study of blood T cells in healthy people across ages. The authors ran a second PCR of 7 to 11 cycles using a sample-barcoded 5' primer and a J-beta primer mix. TCRdb processed the 5' RACE reads anew with MiXCR; each CDR3 protein has one entry. The profile covers roughly 1,000,000 distinct CDR3 sequences, with approximately 26% appearing a single time and approximately 0.75% taken by the ten largest. These data are also associated with another study on T cells of mothers and their children.

The source material was blood. These receptors all stem from a girl aged 2-10 years in good health.

The CDR3 sequence: CASSLKTSGTSADTQYF. Written as DNA, the CDR3 is TGCGCCAGCAGCTTGAAAACTAGCGGGACGTCTGCAGATACGCAGTATTTT. V gene TRBV5-1 combines with J gene TRBJ2-3; 10 bases match TRBD2. V lost 1 base, J lost 4 bases, and 9 bases stayed unmatched. Germline V gene data show CDR1 as SGHRS and CDR2 as YFSETQ. The CDR3 runs 17 residues.

The rearrangement joins TRBV20-1 to TRBJ2-5; 11 nucleotides match TRBD2. CDR1 is DFQATT, CDR2 SNEGSKA, per germline (reference sequence). The CDR3 has 15 residues. V lost 0 bases to trimming and J lost 5 bases; unmatched junction nucleotides: 5. CDR3 amino acids: CSARDPRTSGETQYF. In DNA, the CDR3 is TGCAGTGCTAGAGATCCCCGGACTAGCGGGGAGACCCAGTACTTC.